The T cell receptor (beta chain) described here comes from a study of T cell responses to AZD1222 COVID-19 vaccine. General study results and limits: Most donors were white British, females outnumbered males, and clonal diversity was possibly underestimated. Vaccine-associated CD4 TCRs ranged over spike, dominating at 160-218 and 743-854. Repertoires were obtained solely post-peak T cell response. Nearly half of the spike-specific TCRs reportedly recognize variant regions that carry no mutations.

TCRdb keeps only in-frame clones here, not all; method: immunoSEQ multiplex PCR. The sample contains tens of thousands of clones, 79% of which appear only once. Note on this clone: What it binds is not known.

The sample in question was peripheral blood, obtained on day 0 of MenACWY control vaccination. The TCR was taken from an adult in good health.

CDR3 sequence (DNA): TGCAGTGCTAGTAGAAGTGAAACGGAACTGTTTTTT. This gives the protein CSASRSETELFF. The chain uses TRBV20-1 and TRBJ1-4; D gene uncertain. The CDR3 extends over 12 amino acids. Germline assignment: CDR1 DFQATT and CDR2 SNEGSKA (reference sequence). With 3 bases removed from V and 12 bases from J, the gap between germline ends came to 14 bases.